This is a list of T cell receptor beta chains from one sample in a study of T cell changes during pregnancy in multiple sclerosis. Using immunoSEQ multiplex PCR, the repertoire was profiled, and TCRdb retains in-frame clones only, with some absent. The table has some 18,000 clones, about 89% seen once. The sequences come from CD8+ T cells from peripheral blood mononuclear cells, collected in the third trimester of pregnancy. These receptors were obtained from a female donor in good health, enrolled as a control in a pregnancy study. CDR3s include the opening cysteine and the closing phenylalanine or tryptophan. The D gene is left open where the match is weak. The size entry is marked missing in some rows and otherwise reads once, few, many or a size class.

d_call: .; clone_size: few; v_call: TRBV5-1; j_call: TRBJ1-1; cdr3_nt: TGCGCCAGCAGCTTGACGGTGAACACTGAAGCTTTCTTT; cdr3_aa: CASSLTVNTEAFF
d_call: TRBD2; clone_size: .; v_call: TRBV4-3; j_call: TRBJ2-1; cdr3_nt: TGCGCCAGCAGCCAAGAGGGGCCCGGACTAGCTATCCATGAGCAGTTCTTC; cdr3_aa: CASSQEGPGLAIHEQFF
d_call: .; clone_size: .; v_call: TRBV30; j_call: TRBJ2-7; cdr3_nt: TGTGCCACAGAACAGGGAACCTCCTACGAGCAGTACTTC; cdr3_aa: CATEQGTSYEQYF
d_call: TRBD1; clone_size: .; v_call: TRBV5-1; j_call: TRBJ2-4; cdr3_nt: TGCGCCAGCAGCTTGGGGACAGGGGTAAACATTCAGTACTTC; cdr3_aa: CASSLGTGVNIQYF
d_call: TRBD1; clone_size: .; v_call: TRBV5-6; j_call: TRBJ1-6; cdr3_nt: TGTGCCAGCAGCTTGGGGGACAGTGACCTTTCACCCCTCCACTTT; cdr3_aa: CASSLGDSDLSPLHF
d_call: .; clone_size: .; v_call: TRBV19; j_call: TRBJ2-7; cdr3_nt: TGTGCCAGTAGTTCGTCAACTAGCCCCCCGGACGAGCAGTACTTC; cdr3_aa: CASSSSTSPPDEQYF
d_call: .; clone_size: once; v_call: TRBV11-3; j_call: TRBJ1-6; cdr3_nt: TGTGCCAGCAGCTTATGTATGTTACAGGGTAATTCACCCCTCCACTTT; cdr3_aa: CASSLCMLQGNSPLHF
d_call: .; clone_size: few; v_call: TRBV4-2; j_call: TRBJ2-1; cdr3_nt: TGTGCCAGCAGCCAAGATTGGGGGGAGGCCAGCAATGAGCAGTTCTTC; cdr3_aa: CASSQDWGEASNEQFF
d_call: .; clone_size: .; v_call: TRBV4-1; j_call: TRBJ2-4; cdr3_nt: TGCGCCAGCAGCCAACCAGGGCCTACAAACATTCAGTACTTC; cdr3_aa: CASSQPGPTNIQYF
d_call: .; clone_size: .; v_call: TRBV7-9; j_call: TRBJ1-2; cdr3_nt: TGTGCCAGCAGCTTACCGACCGGACTACATGGCTACACCTTC; cdr3_aa: CASSLPTGLHGYTF
d_call: .; clone_size: .; v_call: TRBV28; j_call: TRBJ2-3; cdr3_nt: TGTGCCAGCAGCTCCGGGACTGGGCATACAGATACGCAGTATTTT; cdr3_aa: CASSSGTGHTDTQYF
d_call: TRBD1; clone_size: .; v_call: TRBV6-6; j_call: TRBJ2-7; cdr3_nt: TGTGCCACCTCGGGACAGGGGAACGAGCAGTACTTC; cdr3_aa: CATSGQGNEQYF
d_call: .; clone_size: .; v_call: TRBV4-1; j_call: TRBJ2-7; cdr3_nt: TGCGCCAGCAGCCAAGGGCTTATCTACGAGCAGTACTTC; cdr3_aa: CASSQGLIYEQYF
d_call: .; clone_size: .; v_call: TRBV28; j_call: TRBJ2-3; cdr3_nt: TGTGCCAGCAGTTCCCCCCTAGTAACAGATACGCAGTATTTT; cdr3_aa: CASSSPLVTDTQYF
d_call: TRBD1; clone_size: once; v_call: TRBV28; j_call: TRBJ2-7; cdr3_nt: TGTGCCAGCAGGACCCTACAGGGGGCATCCTACGAGCAGTACTTC; cdr3_aa: CASRTLQGASYEQYF
d_call: .; clone_size: medium-sized; v_call: TRBV5-4; j_call: TRBJ2-7; cdr3_nt: TGTGCCAGCAGCTTGACGGGTCCCTCCTACGAGCAGTACTTC; cdr3_aa: CASSLTGPSYEQYF
d_call: TRBD2; clone_size: .; v_call: TRBV7-6; j_call: TRBJ2-1; cdr3_nt: TGTGCCAGCAGCCCGGGACTAGCGGGGGCTAATGAGCAGTTCTTC; cdr3_aa: CASSPGLAGANEQFF
d_call: TRBD1; clone_size: .; v_call: TRBV5-4; j_call: TRBJ2-7; cdr3_nt: TGTGCCAGCAGCTTCTCGGACAGGATAGGCGAGCAGTACTTC; cdr3_aa: CASSFSDRIGEQYF
d_call: .; clone_size: .; v_call: TRBV27; j_call: TRBJ2-1; cdr3_nt: TGTGCCAGCAGTTTATCCCAGGGTCTAATTCGGCGGGAGCAGTTCTTC; cdr3_aa: CASSLSQGLIRREQFF
d_call: .; clone_size: .; v_call: TRBV2; j_call: TRBJ1-1; cdr3_nt: TGTGCCACGATACAGATGAACACTGAAGCTTTCTTT; cdr3_aa: CATIQMNTEAFF
d_call: TRBD2; clone_size: .; v_call: TRBV6-6; j_call: TRBJ2-3; cdr3_nt: TGTGCCAGCAGTCCGGGGACTAGCGGCTCCACAGATACGCAGTATTTT; cdr3_aa: CASSPGTSGSTDTQYF
d_call: .; clone_size: .; v_call: TRBV5-1; j_call: TRBJ2-7; cdr3_nt: TGCGCCAGCAGCTTGGGTACGGGGGAAGAAGCCGTCTACGAGCAGTACTTC; cdr3_aa: CASSLGTGEEAVYEQYF
d_call: .; clone_size: .; v_call: TRBV2; j_call: TRBJ1-2; cdr3_nt: TGTGCCAGCAGTGAACCGGGGATAATTGTGGGCTACACCTTC; cdr3_aa: CASSEPGIIVGYTF
d_call: .; clone_size: .; v_call: TRBV11-2; j_call: TRBJ2-5; cdr3_nt: TGTGCCAGCAGCTTAGAAACACCCGGGGCCCAGTACTTC; cdr3_aa: CASSLETPGAQYF
d_call: .; clone_size: few; v_call: TRBV19; j_call: TRBJ1-5; cdr3_nt: TGTGCCAGTAGTAACTCCGGGGGTCAGCCCCAGCATTTT; cdr3_aa: CASSNSGGQPQHF
d_call: TRBD2; clone_size: many; v_call: TRBV6-4; j_call: TRBJ2-3; cdr3_nt: TGTGCCAGCAGTGACTCTAGCGGGGGCACAGATACGCAGTATTTT; cdr3_aa: CASSDSSGGTDTQYF